The clone carrying this T cell receptor beta chain was picked up a small number of times. Antigen specificity is unknown. Donors were all healthy Caucasians. TCRdb reanalysed the 5' RACE reads using MiXCR and keeps one entry per CDR3 protein. The data show some 1,700,000 distinct CDR3 sequences, under 35% seen once. The data were taken from a study of identical twins. Study-level results: Out-of-frame alpha sequences shared by twins were enriched for low generation probability. Model-predicted out-of-frame TCR alpha sharing fell below observed values in monozygotic twins.

The V and J ends lost 1 base and 1 base respectively, with 11 bases between them. Germline V gene data show CDR1 as ENHRY and CDR2 as SYGVKD. The CDR3 consists of 16 residues. The rearrangement joins TRBV10-3 to TRBJ2-4; D tentatively reads TRBD1 or TRBD2 (6 bases each). The receptor comes from a newborn girl in good health. Sequencing was carried out using cord blood. CDR3: CAISEFRGAAKNIQYF. The CDR3 DNA is TGTGCCATCAGTGAGTTTAGGGGGGCGGCCAAAAACATTCAGTACTTC.